This TCR beta chain was captured in a study of vaccination and CD4 T cells after COVID-19. Study-wide context: Overlapping peptides of the spike proteins of SARS-CoV-2, HCoV-NL63, HCoV-OC43 and HCoV-229E were used for cell stimulation.

The germline V gene encodes CDR1 LNHDA and CDR2 SQIVND (reference sequence). The trim removed 6 bases at V and 0 bases at J, leaving 7 bases unmatched. The CDR3 totals 16 residues. Concerning this clonotype: Its antigen remains unidentified.

At the Johns Hopkins FTIC core, DNA taken from cultured CD4+ T cells was sequenced by way of the Oncomine TCR Beta short-read assay. In TCRdb, the PCR reads were re-called with MiXCR into one record per CDR3 protein. In the table there are 4,000 to 4,500 distinct CDR3 sequences, 20% to 25% of which are singletons. The treatment was: roughly 10-day PBMC culture with coronavirus spike peptide pools or control peptides (ViraFEST assay). PBMC cultures, at around 2 million cells per well, received roughly 10 IU/ml IL-2 and about 9.3 ug/ml peptide pools. Notes on the study in general: The study found median SARS-CoV-2-reactive clonotypes rising from approximately 21 to 38, not significantly.

Sequencing was performed on CD4+ T cells from blood, cultured in vitro. The TCR was taken from a human donor who had recovered from COVID-19. The V gene is TRBV19, the J gene TRBJ1-1; 10 bases fit TRBD1. CDR3 DNA sequence: TGTGCCAGTAGACAATGGGGACAGGGGCTGAACACTGAAGCTTTCTTT. Its translation is CASRQWGQGLNTEAFF.